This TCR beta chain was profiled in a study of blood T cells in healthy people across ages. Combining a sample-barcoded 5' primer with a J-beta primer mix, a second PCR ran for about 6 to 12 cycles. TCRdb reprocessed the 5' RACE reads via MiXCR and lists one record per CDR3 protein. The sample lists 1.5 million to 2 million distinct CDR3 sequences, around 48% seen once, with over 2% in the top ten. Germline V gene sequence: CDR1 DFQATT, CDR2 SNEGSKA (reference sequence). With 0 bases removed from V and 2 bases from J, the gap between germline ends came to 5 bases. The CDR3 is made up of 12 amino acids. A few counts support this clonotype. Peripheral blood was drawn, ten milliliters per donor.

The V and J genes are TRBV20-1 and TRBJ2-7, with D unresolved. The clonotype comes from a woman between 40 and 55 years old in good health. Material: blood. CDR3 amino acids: CSAREPAYEQYF. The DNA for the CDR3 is TGCAGTGCTAGAGAACCCGCCTACGAGCAGTACTTC.